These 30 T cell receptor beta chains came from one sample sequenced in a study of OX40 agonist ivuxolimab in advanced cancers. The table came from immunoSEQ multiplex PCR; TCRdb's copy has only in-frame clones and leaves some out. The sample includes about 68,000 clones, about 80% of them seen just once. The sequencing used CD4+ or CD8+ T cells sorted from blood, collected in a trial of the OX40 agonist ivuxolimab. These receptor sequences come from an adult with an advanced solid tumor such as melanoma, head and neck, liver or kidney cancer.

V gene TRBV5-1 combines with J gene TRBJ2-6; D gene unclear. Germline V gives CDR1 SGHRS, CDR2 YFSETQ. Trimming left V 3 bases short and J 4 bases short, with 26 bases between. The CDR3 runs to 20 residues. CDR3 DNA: TGCGCCAGCAGCTCAAAGGAATCCCTAAGAACAGTAGCCGGGGCCAACGTCCTGACTTTC. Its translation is CASSSKESLRTVAGANVLTF.

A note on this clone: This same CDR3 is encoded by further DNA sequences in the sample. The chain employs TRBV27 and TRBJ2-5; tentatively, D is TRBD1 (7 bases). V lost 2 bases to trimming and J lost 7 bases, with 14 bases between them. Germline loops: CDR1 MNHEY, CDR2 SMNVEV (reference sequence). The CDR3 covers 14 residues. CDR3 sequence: CASSLRTQGGTQYF. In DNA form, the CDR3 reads TGTGCCAGCAGTTTAAGGACCCAGGGGGGGACCCAGTACTTC.

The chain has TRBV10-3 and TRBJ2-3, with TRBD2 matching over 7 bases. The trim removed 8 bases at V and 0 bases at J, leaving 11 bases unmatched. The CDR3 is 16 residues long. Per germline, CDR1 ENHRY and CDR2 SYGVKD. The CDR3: CAIRPGRGTSTDTQYF. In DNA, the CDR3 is TGTGCCATCCGCCCTGGGAGGGGAACTAGCACAGATACGCAGTATTTT.

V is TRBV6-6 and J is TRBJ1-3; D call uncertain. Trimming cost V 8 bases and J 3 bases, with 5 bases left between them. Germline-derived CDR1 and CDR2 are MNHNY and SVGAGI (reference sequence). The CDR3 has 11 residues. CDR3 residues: CASSGGNTIYF. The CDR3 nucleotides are TGTGCCAGCTCAGGTGGAAACACCATATATTTT.

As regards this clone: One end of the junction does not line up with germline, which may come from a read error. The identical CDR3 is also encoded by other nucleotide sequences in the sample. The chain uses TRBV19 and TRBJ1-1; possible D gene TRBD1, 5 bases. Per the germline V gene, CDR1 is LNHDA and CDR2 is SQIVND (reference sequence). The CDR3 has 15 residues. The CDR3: CASSPRAGLNTEAFF. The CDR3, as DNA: TGCGCCAGTAGTCCCAGGGCAGGGTTGAACACTGAAGCTTTCTTT.

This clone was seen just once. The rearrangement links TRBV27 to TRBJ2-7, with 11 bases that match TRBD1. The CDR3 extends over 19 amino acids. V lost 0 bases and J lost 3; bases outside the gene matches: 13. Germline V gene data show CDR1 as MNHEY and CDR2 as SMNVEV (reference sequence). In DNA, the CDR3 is TGTGCCAGCAGTTTATCCGGGACAGGGGGTTTGAGGGCGGACTACGAGCAGTACTTC. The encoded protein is CASSLSGTGGLRADYEQYF.

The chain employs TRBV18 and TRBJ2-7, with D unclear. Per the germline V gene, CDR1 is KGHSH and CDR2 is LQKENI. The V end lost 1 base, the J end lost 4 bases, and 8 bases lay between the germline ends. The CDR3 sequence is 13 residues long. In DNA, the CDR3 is TGTGCCAGCTCACCACGAAGGGCGTACGAGCAGTACTTC. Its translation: CASSPRRAYEQYF.

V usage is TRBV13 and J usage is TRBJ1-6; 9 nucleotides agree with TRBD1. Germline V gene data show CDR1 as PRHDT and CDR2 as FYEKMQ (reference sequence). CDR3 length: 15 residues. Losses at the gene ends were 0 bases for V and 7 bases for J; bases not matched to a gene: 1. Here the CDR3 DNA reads TGTGCCAGCAGCTTAGGCGGACAGGGGAATTCACCCCTCCACTTT. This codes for CASSLGGQGNSPLHF. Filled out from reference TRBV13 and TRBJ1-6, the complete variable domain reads AAGVIQSPRHLIKEKRETATLKCYPIPRHDTVYWYQQGPGQDPQFLISFYEKMQSDKGSIPDRFSAQQFSDYHSELNMSSLELGDSALYFCASSLGGQGNSPLHFGNGTRLTVT.

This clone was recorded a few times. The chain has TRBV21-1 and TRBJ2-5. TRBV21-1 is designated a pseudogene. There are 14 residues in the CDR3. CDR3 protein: CASSTRSGRETQYF. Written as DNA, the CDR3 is TGTGCCAGCAGCACCCGTAGTGGAAGGGAGACCCAGTACTTC.

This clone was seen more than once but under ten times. The CDR3 bases are TGTGCCACCAGCAGAGATGCAGGGACAGCCCGGCGGCTTGGCTACACCTTC. Its protein product is CATSRDAGTARRLGYTF. The chain is built from TRBV15 and TRBJ1-2, with 7 bases identical to TRBD1. CDR1 is LNHNV, CDR2 YYDKDF, per germline (reference sequence). V shed 0 bases and J 7 bases; nucleotides not matched to a gene: 14. The CDR3 runs to 17 residues.

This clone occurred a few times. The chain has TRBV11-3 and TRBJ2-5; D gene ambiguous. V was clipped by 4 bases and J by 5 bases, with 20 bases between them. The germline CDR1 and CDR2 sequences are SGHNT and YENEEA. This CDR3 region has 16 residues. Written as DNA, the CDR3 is TGTGCCAGCAGCTCCTCCTGGACCGGGTCCCCTGAGACCCAGTACTTC. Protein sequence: CASSSSWTGSPETQYF.

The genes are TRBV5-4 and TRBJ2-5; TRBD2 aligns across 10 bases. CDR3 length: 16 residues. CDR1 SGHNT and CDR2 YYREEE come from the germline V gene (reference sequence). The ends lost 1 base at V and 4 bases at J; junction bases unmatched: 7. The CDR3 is CASSLPSGGWGETQYF. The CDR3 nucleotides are TGTGCCAGCAGCTTGCCTAGCGGGGGCTGGGGAGAGACCCAGTACTTC.

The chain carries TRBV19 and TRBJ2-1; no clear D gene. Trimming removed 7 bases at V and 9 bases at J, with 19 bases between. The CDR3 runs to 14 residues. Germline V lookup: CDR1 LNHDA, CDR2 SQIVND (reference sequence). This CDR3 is CASTDISRTTEQFF. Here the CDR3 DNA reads TGTGCCAGTACCGATATCTCTCGTACGACTGAGCAGTTCTTC.

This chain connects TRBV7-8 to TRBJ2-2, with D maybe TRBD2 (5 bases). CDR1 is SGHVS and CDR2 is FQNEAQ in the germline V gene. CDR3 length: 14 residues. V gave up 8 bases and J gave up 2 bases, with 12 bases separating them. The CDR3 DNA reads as TGTGCCAGCGGCCAGACTATTAACACCGGGGAGCTGTTTTTT. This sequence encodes CASGQTINTGELFF.

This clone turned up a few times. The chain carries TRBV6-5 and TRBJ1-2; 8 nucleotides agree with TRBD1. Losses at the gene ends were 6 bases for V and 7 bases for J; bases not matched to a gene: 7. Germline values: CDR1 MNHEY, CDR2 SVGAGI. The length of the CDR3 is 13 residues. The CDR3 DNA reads TGTGCCAGCAGGCTAGACAGGGGCGGTGGCTACACCTTC. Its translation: CASRLDRGGGYTF.

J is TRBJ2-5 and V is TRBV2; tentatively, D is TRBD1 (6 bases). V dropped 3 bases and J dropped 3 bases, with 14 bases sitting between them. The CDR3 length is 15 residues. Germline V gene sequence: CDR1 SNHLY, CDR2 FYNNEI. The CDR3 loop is CASSEWGLPEETQYF. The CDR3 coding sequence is TGTGCCAGCAGTGAGTGGGGGCTTCCCGAAGAGACCCAGTACTTC.

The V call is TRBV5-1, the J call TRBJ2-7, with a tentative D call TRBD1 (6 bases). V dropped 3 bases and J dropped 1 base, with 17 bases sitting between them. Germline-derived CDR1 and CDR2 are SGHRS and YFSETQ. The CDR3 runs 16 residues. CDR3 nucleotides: TGCGCCAGCAGCTCTAGGGCGTTTCAGGGGTCCTACGAGCAGTACTTC. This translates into CASSSRAFQGSYEQYF.

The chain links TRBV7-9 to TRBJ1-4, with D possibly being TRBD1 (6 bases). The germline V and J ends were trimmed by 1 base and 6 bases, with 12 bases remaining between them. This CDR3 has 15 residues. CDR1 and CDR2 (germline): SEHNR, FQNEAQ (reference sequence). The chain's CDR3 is CASSLGGTPDEKLFF. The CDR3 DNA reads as TGTGCCAGCAGCTTAGGCGGGACACCGGATGAAAAACTGTTTTTT.

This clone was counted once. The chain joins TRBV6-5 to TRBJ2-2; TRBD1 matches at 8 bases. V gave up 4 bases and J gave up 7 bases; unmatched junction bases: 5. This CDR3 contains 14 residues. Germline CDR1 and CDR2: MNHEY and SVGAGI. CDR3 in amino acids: CASSFQGANGELFF. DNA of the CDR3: TGTGCCAGCAGTTTTCAGGGGGCGAACGGGGAGCTGTTTTTT.

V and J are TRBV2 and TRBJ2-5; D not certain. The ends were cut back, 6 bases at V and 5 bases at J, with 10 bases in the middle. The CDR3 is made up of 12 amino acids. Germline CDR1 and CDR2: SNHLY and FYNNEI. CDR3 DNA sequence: TGTGCCAGCAGCCAAACCCGGGAGACCCAGTACTTC. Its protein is CASSQTRETQYF.

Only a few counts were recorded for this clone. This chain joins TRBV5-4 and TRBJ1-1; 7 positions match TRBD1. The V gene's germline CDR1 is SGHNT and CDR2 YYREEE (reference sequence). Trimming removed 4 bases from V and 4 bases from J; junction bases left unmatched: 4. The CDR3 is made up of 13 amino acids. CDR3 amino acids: CASSGGTATEAFF. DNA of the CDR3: TGTGCCAGCAGCGGAGGGACAGCCACTGAAGCTTTCTTT. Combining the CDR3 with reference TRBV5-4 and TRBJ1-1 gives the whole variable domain ETGVTQSPTHLIKTRGQQVTLRCSSQSGHNTVSWYQQALGQGPQFIFQYYREEENGRGNFPPRFSGLQFPNYSSELNVNALELDDSALYLCASSGGTATEAFFGQGTRLTVV.

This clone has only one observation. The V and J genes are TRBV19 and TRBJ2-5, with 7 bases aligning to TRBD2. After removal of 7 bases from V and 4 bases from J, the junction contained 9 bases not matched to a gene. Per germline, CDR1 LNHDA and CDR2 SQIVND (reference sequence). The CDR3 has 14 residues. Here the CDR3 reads CASKGRGFGETQYF. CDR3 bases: TGTGCCAGTAAAGGGCGGGGGTTTGGAGAGACCCAGTACTTC.

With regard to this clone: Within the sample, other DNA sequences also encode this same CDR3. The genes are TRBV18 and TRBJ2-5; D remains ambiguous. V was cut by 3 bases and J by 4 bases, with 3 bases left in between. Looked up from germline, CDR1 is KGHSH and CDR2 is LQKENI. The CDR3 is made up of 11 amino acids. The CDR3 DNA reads TGTGCCAGCTCACCTGGAGAGACCCAGTACTTC. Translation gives CASSPGETQYF. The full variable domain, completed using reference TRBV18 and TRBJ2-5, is NAGVMQNPRHLVRRRGQEARLRCSPMKGHSHVYWYRQLPEEGLKFMVYLQKENIIDESGMPKERFSAEFPKEGPSILRIQQVVRGDSAAYFCASSPGETQYFGPGTRLLVL.

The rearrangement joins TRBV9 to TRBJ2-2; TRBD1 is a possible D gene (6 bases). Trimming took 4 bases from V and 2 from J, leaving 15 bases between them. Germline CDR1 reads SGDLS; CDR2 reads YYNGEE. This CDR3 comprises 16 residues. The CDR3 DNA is TGTGCCAGCAGCCCCAGACAGGACCCTAACACCGGGGAGCTGTTTTTT. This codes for CASSPRQDPNTGELFF.

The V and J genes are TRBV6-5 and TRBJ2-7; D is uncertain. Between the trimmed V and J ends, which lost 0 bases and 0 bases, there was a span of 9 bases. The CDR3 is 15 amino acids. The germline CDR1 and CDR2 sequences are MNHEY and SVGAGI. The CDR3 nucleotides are TGTGCCAGCAGTTACTCGGCTAGGATCTCCTACGAGCAGTACTTC. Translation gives CASSYSARISYEQYF.

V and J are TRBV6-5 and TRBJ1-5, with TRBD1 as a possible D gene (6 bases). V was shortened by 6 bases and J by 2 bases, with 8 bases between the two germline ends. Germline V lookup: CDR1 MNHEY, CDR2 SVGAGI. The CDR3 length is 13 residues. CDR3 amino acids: CASRAGGNQPQHF. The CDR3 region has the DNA TGTGCCAGCAGAGCAGGGGGCAATCAGCCCCAGCATTTT.

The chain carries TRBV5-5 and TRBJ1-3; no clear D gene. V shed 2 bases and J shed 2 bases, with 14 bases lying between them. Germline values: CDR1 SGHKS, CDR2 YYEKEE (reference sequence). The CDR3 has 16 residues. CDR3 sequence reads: CASSLKVDPPGNTIYF. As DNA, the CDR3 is TGTGCCAGCAGCTTAAAAGTGGATCCACCTGGAAACACCATATATTTT.

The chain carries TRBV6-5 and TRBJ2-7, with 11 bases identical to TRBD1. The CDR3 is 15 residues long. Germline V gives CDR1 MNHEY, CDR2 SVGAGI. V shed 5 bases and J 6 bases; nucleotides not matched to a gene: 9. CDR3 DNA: TGTGCCAGCAGTATTCCCGGGACAGGGGGTGTCGAGCAGTACTTC. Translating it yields CASSIPGTGGVEQYF.

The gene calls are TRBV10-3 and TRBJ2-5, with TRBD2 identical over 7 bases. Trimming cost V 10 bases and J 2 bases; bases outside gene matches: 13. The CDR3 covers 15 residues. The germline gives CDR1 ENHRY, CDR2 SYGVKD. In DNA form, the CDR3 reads TGTGCCACCCGCCGGGCGGGGGTGATTCAAGAGACCCAGTACTTC. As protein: CATRRAGVIQETQYF.

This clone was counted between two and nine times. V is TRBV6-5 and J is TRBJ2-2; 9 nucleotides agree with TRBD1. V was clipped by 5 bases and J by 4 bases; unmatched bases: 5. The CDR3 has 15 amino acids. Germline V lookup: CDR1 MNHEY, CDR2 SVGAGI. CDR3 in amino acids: CASSTGGAITGELFF. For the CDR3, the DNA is TGTGCCAGCAGTACAGGGGGCGCTATCACCGGGGAGCTGTTTTTT.